This T cell receptor beta chain comes out of a study of regulatory T cells in long-lasting Graves disease. Study-level results: Less diverse TCR repertoires were seen in persistent Graves' patients than in newly diagnosed ones.

Through Arm-PCR of CDR3 regions and iRepertoire HTBI primers, TCR beta libraries were built. TCRdb re-analysed the multiplex PCR reads in MiXCR, keeping a single row per CDR3 protein. The data contain hundreds of thousands of distinct CDR3 sequences, about 15% of them seen just once; the ten biggest clones take up approximately 25%. Sample time point: newly diagnosed GD, antithyroid drugs for less than 3 months. PBMCs were the source of the RNA used for TCR sequencing. American Thyroid Association guidelines served as the basis for diagnosing Graves' disease. Each of the patients was recruited from an endocrinology department situated in Xi'an, China. This clonotype was seen at least ten times. Its antigen is as yet unknown. The same specimen was also included in a second study, on T cells in Graves' hyperthyroidism and ophthalmopathy. That paper adds: Ophthalmopathy got predicted by the model a median about 6.7 months before its onset.

The starting material was peripheral blood mononuclear cells (PBMCs), obtained at new diagnosis, from a patient treated with antithyroid drugs. The sequence derives from a middle-aged woman with Graves disease.

Here the CDR3 DNA reads TGTGCCAGCAGCGGGGGCGGGGTGGGCACTGAAGCTTTCTTT. It encodes CASSGGGVGTEAFF. The genes are TRBV7-2 and TRBJ1-1; D possibly corresponds to TRBD1 (6 bases). V lost 5 bases, J lost 4 bases, and 14 bases lay in between. Germline V gene data show CDR1 as SGHTA and CDR2 as FQGNSA. This CDR3 is 14 amino acids long.